The present T cell receptor (beta chain) was sequenced within a study of cytomegalovirus exposure and HLA in healthy donors. Use of 60 Vbeta and 13 Jbeta primers characterized the PCR. Assay used: immunoSEQ multiplex PCR; TCRdb lists only in-frame clones, some missing. The sample includes about 160,000 clones, approximately 75% of them seen just once. This CDR3 region has 17 residues. Trimming cost V 5 bases and J 7 bases, with 24 bases left between them. CDR1 SGHTA and CDR2 FQGNSA come from the germline V gene. This sequence originates from a man aged 50-60 years in good health and CMV-seropositive. The gene calls are TRBV7-2 and TRBJ1-5; tentative D call: TRBD1 (6 bases). The sequenced material came from PBMCs. CDR3 sequence reads: CASSPDGRGAAWQPQHF. Here the CDR3 DNA reads TGTGCCAGCAGCCCAGATGGGCGGGGGGCAGCGTGGCAGCCCCAGCATTTT.